One sample yielded the 24 T cell receptor beta chains listed below, sequenced in a study of blood T cell repertoires in COVID-19. The protocol was immunoSEQ multiplex PCR, while the TCRdb copy is restricted to in-frame clones and leaves out a portion. The top ten clones hold roughly 8.1% of a sample with 94,000 or so clones, 70% to 90% of them seen once. The specimen was peripheral blood. The receptors derive from a woman in her 70s with acute or convalescent COVID-19.

This chain connects TRBV29-1 to TRBJ1-1; D is ambiguous. Germline V gene sequence: CDR1 SQVTM, CDR2 ANQGSEA. Trimming shortened V by 6 bases and J by 4 bases, and 15 bases separated the two germline ends. The CDR3 extends over 13 amino acids. The CDR3 DNA reads as TGCAGCGTCCGGAACTCTGCGGGCACTGAAGCTTTCTTT. Its translation is CSVRNSAGTEAFF.

This clone was observed a handful of times. The rearrangement uses TRBV2 and TRBJ1-4; D possibly corresponds to TRBD1 (6 bases). Deletions cut 6 bases from V and 10 bases from J, with 21 bases between. The CDR3 covers 15 residues. CDR1 and CDR2 (germline): SNHLY, FYNNEI. The CDR3 nucleotides are TGTGCCAGCAGCGCGCACGAAGTACAGGGTGCAAAACTGTTTTTT. The encoded protein is CASSAHEVQGAKLFF.

This rearrangement joins TRBV5-5 to TRBJ1-5; D not certain. The V gene's germline CDR1 is SGHKS and CDR2 YYEKEE (reference sequence). This CDR3 has 14 residues. V lost 2 bases, J lost 4 bases, and 10 bases lay in between. CDR3 sequence (DNA): TGTGCCAGCAGCTTCGCGTCGGAGAATCAGCCCCAGCATTTT. Amino acids: CASSFASENQPQHF.

V gene TRBV5-5 combines with J gene TRBJ1-5; 7 bases line up with TRBD1. Germline CDR1 SGHKS, CDR2 YYEKEE (reference sequence). This CDR3 comprises 14 residues. The junction had 6 bases not matched to a gene; V was cut back by 4 bases and J by 5 bases. CDR3 DNA sequence: TGTGCCAGCAGCGAAACAGGGGTGGATCAGCCCCAGCATTTT. Amino acid sequence: CASSETGVDQPQHF.

The gene calls are TRBV6-5 and TRBJ2-5; D remains unclear. The CDR3 covers 13 residues. V was clipped by 6 bases and J by 5 bases, with 13 bases between them. Germline V gene sequence: CDR1 MNHEY, CDR2 SVGAGI. The CDR3 protein is CASRENGKETQYF. CDR3 DNA: TGTGCCAGCAGGGAGAATGGCAAGGAGACCCAGTACTTC.

The gene calls are TRBV2 and TRBJ2-1; 10 nucleotides match TRBD1. The CDR3 loop spans 14 amino acids. Germline V gives CDR1 SNHLY, CDR2 FYNNEI. V gave up 6 bases and J gave up 9 bases; unmatched junction bases: 8. CDR3: CASSRDRGGGEQFF. In nucleotides, the CDR3 is TGTGCCAGCAGCCGGGACAGGGGAGGCGGTGAGCAGTTCTTC.

The rearrangement uses TRBV7-9 and TRBJ1-1, with a tentative D call TRBD1 (5 bases). V lost 6 bases, J lost 2 bases, and 19 bases lay in between. The germline CDR1 and CDR2 sequences are SEHNR and FQNEAQ (reference sequence). This CDR3 is 16 amino acids long. The CDR3 region is CASRQPARTTNTEAFF. The CDR3 region has the DNA TGTGCCAGCAGACAACCGGCCCGGACAACCAACACTGAAGCTTTCTTT. Variable domain in full (rest from reference TRBV7-9 and TRBJ1-1): DTGVSQNPRHKITKRGQNVTFRCDPISEHNRLYWYRQTLGQGPEFLTYFQNEAQLEKSRLLSDRFSAERPKGSFSTLEIQRTEQGDSAMYLCASRQPARTTNTEAFFGQGTRLTVV.

The chain couples TRBV5-1 to TRBJ2-3; D is unresolved. CDR3 size: 14 residues. CDR1 is SGHRS, CDR2 YFSETQ, per germline. Trimming shortened V by 5 bases and J by 3 bases, and 13 bases separated the two germline ends. CDR3 DNA: TGCGCCAGCAGAATGGAGTTTTGGACAGATACGCAGTATTTT. It encodes CASRMEFWTDTQYF. Complete variable domain (other parts from reference TRBV5-1 and TRBJ2-3): KAGVTQTPRYLIKTRGQQVTLSCSPISGHRSVSWYQQTPGQGLQFLFEYFSETQRNKGNFPGRFSGRQFSNSRSEMNVSTLELGDSALYLCASRMEFWTDTQYFGPGTRLTVL.

The chain uses TRBV19 and TRBJ2-6; TRBD1 aligns across 10 bases. The CDR3 covers 18 residues. CDR1 LNHDA and CDR2 SQIVND come from the germline V gene (reference sequence). V dropped 9 bases and J dropped 2; count of bases not matched to a gene: 13. The CDR3 DNA sequence: TGTGCCAGCCATGAACCGGGACAGGGGACAACTGGGGCCAACGTCCTGACTTTC. Protein product: CASHEPGQGTTGANVLTF.

This chain uses TRBV5-5 with TRBJ1-2, with D perhaps TRBD1 (6 bases). The germline V and J ends were trimmed by 4 bases and 0 bases, with 10 bases remaining between them. CDR3 length equals 14 residues. Germline V CDR1 and CDR2: SGHKS, YYEKEE (reference sequence). The CDR3 here is CASSPDSTNYGYTF. DNA for the CDR3: TGTGCCAGCAGCCCGGACAGCACTAACTATGGCTACACCTTC.

This rearrangement joins TRBV5-4 to TRBJ2-7; 13 nucleotides align to TRBD2. V dropped 4 bases and J dropped 3; count of bases not matched to a gene: 7. This CDR3 region has 16 residues. From germline, CDR1 is SGHNT and CDR2 YYREEE (reference sequence). The DNA of the CDR3 is TGTGCCAGCAGCGCCCGGACTAGCGGGAGCTTCTACGAGCAGTACTTC. It translates to CASSARTSGSFYEQYF.

Worth noting for this clone: This specimen includes other DNA sequences encoding the same CDR3. The J gene is TRBJ2-3, the V gene TRBV6-5; 13 bases are shared with TRBD2. Germline V gene lookup returns CDR1 MNHEY and CDR2 SVGAGI. The V segment lost 6 bases and the J segment 3 bases; nucleotides outside the gene matches: 0. The length of the CDR3 is 14 residues. The CDR3 coding sequence is TGTGCCAGCAGACTAGCGGGGGGGACAGATACGCAGTATTTT. Its protein product is CASRLAGGTDTQYF.

The chain couples TRBV24-1 to TRBJ2-5; 8 positions agree with TRBD1. V lost 6 bases, J lost 3 bases, and 8 bases stayed unmatched. The germline CDR1 and CDR2 sequences are KGHDR and SFDVKD. The CDR3 is made up of 15 amino acids. The CDR3 DNA reads as TGTGCCACCAGTCCAGCCGGACAGGGTAAAGAGACCCAGTACTTC. This encodes CATSPAGQGKETQYF.

In this sample, this clone turned up once. The chain recombines TRBV6-5 with TRBJ2-5, with 10 positions matching TRBD1. The CDR3 length is 15 residues. With V trimmed by 11 bases and J by 5 bases, 14 bases remained unmatched. Per the germline V gene, CDR1 is MNHEY and CDR2 is SVGAGI. In nucleotides, the CDR3 is TGTGCCTTCCCCGGGACAGGGGCTCCGGGGGAGACCCAGTACTTC. Protein sequence: CAFPGTGAPGETQYF.

This sequence joins TRBV19 and TRBJ2-1; 13 bases agree with TRBD2. Trimming at V came to 5 bases and at J to 0 bases, leaving 4 bases not matched to a gene. Per the germline V gene, CDR1 is LNHDA and CDR2 is SQIVND (reference sequence). The CDR3 sequence is 17 residues long. The CDR3 loop is CASSALAGGSSYNEQFF. CDR3 DNA: TGTGCCAGTAGTGCACTAGCGGGAGGGAGCTCCTACAATGAGCAGTTCTTC.

The CDR3: CASSLDATGHFALHF. The CDR3 bases are TGTGCCAGCAGCTTAGATGCCACCGGACATTTTGCCCTCCACTTT. The rearrangement uses TRBV11-2 and TRBJ1-6; the D gene is possibly TRBD1 (5 bases). The V gene lost 0 bases and the J gene lost 14 bases, with 17 bases spanning the gap. The CDR3 is 15 residues long. Germline V gene lookup returns CDR1 SGHAT and CDR2 FQNNGV.

Here the CDR3 reads CASSQEASGSREQYF. Written as DNA, the CDR3 is TGCGCCAGCAGCCAAGAAGCTAGCGGGTCGAGGGAGCAGTACTTC. The V and J genes are TRBV4-1 and TRBJ2-7, with TRBD2 matching over 8 bases. The J segment lost 7 bases and the V segment lost 0 bases, leaving 8 bases of the junction unmatched. The germline CDR1 and CDR2 sequences are MGHRA and YSYEKL. The CDR3 runs to 15 residues.

This clone has a handful of counts. The chain uses TRBV19 and TRBJ2-4, with TRBD1 as a possible D gene (5 bases). The CDR3 extends over 16 amino acids. Trimming stripped 3 bases from V and 0 bases from J, with 12 bases between. Germline V CDR1 and CDR2: LNHDA, SQIVND (reference sequence). Here the CDR3 reads CASSMGQLIAKNIQYF. CDR3 in DNA: TGTGCCAGTAGTATGGGGCAGCTAATAGCCAAAAACATTCAGTACTTC. Full variable domain (missing parts from reference TRBV19 and TRBJ2-4): DGGITQSPKYLFRKEGQNVTLSCEQNLNHDAMYWYRQDPGQGLRLIYYSQIVNDFQKGDIAEGYSVSREKKESFPLTVTSAQKNPTAFYLCASSMGQLIAKNIQYFGAGTRLSVL.

The DNA for the CDR3 is TGTGCCACCAGCAGAGGACAGGGAGCGGGCCGGGGTTTCGGCGAGCAGTTCTTC. Translating it yields CATSRGQGAGRGFGEQFF. The chain has TRBV15 and TRBJ2-1, with D tentatively TRBD1 (7 bases). Germline CDR1 reads LNHNV; CDR2 reads YYDKDF (reference sequence). The V end was cut by 1 base, the J end by 10 bases, with 26 bases between. This CDR3 region has 18 residues. Based on the CDR3 plus reference TRBV15 and TRBJ2-1, the full variable domain is DAMVIQNPRYQVTQFGKPVTLSCSQTLNHNVMYWYQQKSSQAPKLLFHYYDKDFNNEADTPDNFQSRRPNTSFCFLDIRSPGLGDTAMYLCATSRGQGAGRGFGEQFFGPGTRLTVL.

This clone was seen only once. This chain joins TRBV19 and TRBJ2-7, with D possibly matching TRBD2 (6 bases). Germline V lookup: CDR1 LNHDA, CDR2 SQIVND (reference sequence). V lost 2 bases and J lost 2, with 19 bases in between. The CDR3 contains 17 residues. The CDR3 protein is CASSIHPPKGRTYEQYF. In nucleotides, the CDR3 is TGTGCCAGTAGTATACACCCCCCAAAGGGGAGGACCTACGAGCAGTACTTC. Together with reference TRBV19 and TRBJ2-7, the CDR3 gives the full variable domain: DGGITQSPKYLFRKEGQNVTLSCEQNLNHDAMYWYRQDPGQGLRLIYYSQIVNDFQKGDIAEGYSVSREKKESFPLTVTSAQKNPTAFYLCASSIHPPKGRTYEQYFGPGTRLTVT.

CDR3 DNA sequence: TGTGCCAGCAGACGGGAGCGGGGGGCCTACGAGCAGTACTTC. Translating it yields CASRRERGAYEQYF. The chain carries TRBV6-5 and TRBJ2-7; 9 nucleotides match TRBD2. CDR1 is MNHEY and CDR2 is SVGAGI in the germline V gene. V was clipped by 6 bases and J by 2 bases; unmatched bases: 5. The CDR3 is made up of 14 amino acids.

The chain is built from TRBV2 and TRBJ2-5; 8 bases align to TRBD1. Germline trimming cut 3 bases from V and 5 bases from J; bases unmatched to any gene: 5. The germline V gene encodes CDR1 SNHLY and CDR2 FYNNEI. The CDR3 length is 14 residues. CDR3 sequence reads: CASSDTGGLETQYF. In DNA, the CDR3 is TGTGCCAGCAGTGATACAGGGGGATTGGAGACCCAGTACTTC. The full variable domain, completed using reference TRBV2 and TRBJ2-5, is EPEVTQTPSHQVTQMGQEVILRCVPISNHLYFYWYRQILGQKVEFLVSFYNNEISEKSEIFDDQFSVERPDGSNFTLKIRSTKLEDSAMYFCASSDTGGLETQYFGPGTRLLVL.

V usage is TRBV2 and J usage is TRBJ1-1; D may be TRBD1 (6 bases). The germline V gene has CDR1 SNHLY and CDR2 FYNNEI. The CDR3 covers 17 residues. The germline V and J ends were trimmed by 6 bases and 0 bases, with 20 bases remaining between them. CDR3 DNA sequence: TGTGCCAGCAGCCCAGGGGCGCTAGGGGCGTTGAACACTGAAGCTTTCTTT. It specifies CASSPGALGALNTEAFF.

This chain joins TRBV6-5 and TRBJ2-5, with D maybe TRBD1 (6 bases). This CDR3 is built from 14 residues. Trimming pared 0 bases from V and 2 bases from J, leaving 7 bases between. Germline V CDR1 and CDR2: MNHEY, SVGAGI. This chain's CDR3 is CASSYSGGQETQYF. The CDR3 region has the DNA TGTGCCAGCAGTTACTCAGGGGGACAAGAGACCCAGTACTTC.